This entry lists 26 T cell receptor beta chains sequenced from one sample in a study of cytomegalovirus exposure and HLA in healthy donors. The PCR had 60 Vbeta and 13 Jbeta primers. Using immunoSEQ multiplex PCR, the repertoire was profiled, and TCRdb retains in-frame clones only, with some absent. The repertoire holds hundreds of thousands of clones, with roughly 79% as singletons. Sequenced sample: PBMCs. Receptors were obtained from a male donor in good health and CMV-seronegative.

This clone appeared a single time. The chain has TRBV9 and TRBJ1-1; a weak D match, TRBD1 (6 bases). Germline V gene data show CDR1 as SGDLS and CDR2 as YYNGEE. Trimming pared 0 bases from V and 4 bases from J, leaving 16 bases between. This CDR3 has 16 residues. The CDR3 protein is CASSVDLSGESTEAFF. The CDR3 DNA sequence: TGTGCCAGCAGCGTAGATCTCTCAGGGGAGAGCACTGAAGCTTTCTTT.

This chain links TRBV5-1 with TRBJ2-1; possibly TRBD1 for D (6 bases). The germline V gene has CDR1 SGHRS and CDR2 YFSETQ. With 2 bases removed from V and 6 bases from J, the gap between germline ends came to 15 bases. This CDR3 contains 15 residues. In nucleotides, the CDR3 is TGCGCCAGCAGCTTAGTGGGGGCCCTTATCAATGAGCAGTTCTTC. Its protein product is CASSLVGALINEQFF.

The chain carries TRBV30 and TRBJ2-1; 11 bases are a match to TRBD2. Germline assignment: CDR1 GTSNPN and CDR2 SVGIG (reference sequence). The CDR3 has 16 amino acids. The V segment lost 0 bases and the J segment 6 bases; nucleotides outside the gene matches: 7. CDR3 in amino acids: CAWSVRLAGGTNEQFF. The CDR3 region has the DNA TGTGCCTGGAGTGTACGTCTAGCGGGAGGTACCAATGAGCAGTTCTTC.

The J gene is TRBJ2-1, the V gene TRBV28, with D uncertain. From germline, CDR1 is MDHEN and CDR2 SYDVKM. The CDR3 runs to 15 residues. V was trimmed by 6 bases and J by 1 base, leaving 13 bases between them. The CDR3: CASRQSLGSYNEQFF. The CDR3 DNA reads TGTGCCAGCAGACAGTCGCTTGGTTCCTACAATGAGCAGTTCTTC. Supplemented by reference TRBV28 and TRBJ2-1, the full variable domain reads DVKVTQSSRYLVKRTGEKVFLECVQDMDHENMFWYRQDPGLGLRLIYFSYDVKMKEKGDIPEGYSVSREKKERFSLILESASTNQTSMYLCASRQSLGSYNEQFFGPGTRLTVL.

CDR3 bases: TGCGCCAGCAGCTTGGGGTCGGATCAGGGCGGGGAGCTGTTTTTT. Its protein is CASSLGSDQGGELFF. The gene calls are TRBV5-1 and TRBJ2-2, with D maybe TRBD1 (5 bases). CDR1 and CDR2 from the germline V gene are SGHRS and YFSETQ. With 0 bases removed from V and 7 bases from J, the gap between germline ends came to 13 bases. The CDR3 contains 15 residues.

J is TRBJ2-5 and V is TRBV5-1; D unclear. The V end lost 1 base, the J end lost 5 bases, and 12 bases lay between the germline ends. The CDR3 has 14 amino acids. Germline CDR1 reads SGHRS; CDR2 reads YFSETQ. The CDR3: CASSLKDFRETQYF. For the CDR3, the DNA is TGCGCCAGCAGCTTGAAGGATTTCAGGGAGACCCAGTACTTC.

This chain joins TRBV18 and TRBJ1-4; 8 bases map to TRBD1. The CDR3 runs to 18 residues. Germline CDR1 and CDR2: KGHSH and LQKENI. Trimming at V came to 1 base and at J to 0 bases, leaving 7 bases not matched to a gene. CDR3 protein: CASSPRQGALATNEKLFF. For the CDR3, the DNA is TGTGCCAGCTCACCACGGCAGGGGGCCCTTGCAACTAATGAAAAACTGTTTTTT.

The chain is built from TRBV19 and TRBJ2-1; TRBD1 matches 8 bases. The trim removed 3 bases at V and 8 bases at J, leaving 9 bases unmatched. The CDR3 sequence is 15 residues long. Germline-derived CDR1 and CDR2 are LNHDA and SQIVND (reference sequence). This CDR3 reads CASSIGTGEWDEQFF. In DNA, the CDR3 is TGTGCCAGTAGTATTGGGACAGGTGAGTGGGATGAGCAGTTCTTC.

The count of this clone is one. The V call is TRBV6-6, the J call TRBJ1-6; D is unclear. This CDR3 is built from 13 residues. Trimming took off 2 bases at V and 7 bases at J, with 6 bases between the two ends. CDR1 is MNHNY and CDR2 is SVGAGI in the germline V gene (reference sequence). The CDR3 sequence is CASSYGENSPLHF. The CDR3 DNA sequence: TGTGCCAGCAGTTACGGGGAGAATTCACCCCTCCACTTT.

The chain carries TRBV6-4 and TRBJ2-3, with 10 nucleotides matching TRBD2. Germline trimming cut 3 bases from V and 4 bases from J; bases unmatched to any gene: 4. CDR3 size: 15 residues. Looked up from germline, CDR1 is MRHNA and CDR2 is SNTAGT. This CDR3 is CASSESSGSADTQYF. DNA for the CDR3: TGTGCCAGCAGTGAGTCTAGCGGGAGTGCAGATACGCAGTATTTT.

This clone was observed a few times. CDR3 nucleotides: TGTGCCAGCAGCAAAGAGGTTGGGGCGGGGGAGACCCAGTACTTC. Residues: CASSKEVGAGETQYF. This chain joins TRBV21-1 and TRBJ2-5; the table gives TRBD2 as D, unverified against the DNA. TRBV21-1 is a listed pseudogene. The CDR3 spans 15 residues.

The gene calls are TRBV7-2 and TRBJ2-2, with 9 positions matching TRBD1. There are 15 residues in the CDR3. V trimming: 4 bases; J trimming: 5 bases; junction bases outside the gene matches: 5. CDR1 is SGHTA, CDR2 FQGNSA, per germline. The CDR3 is CASSSRQGVTGELFF. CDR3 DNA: TGTGCCAGCAGCTCCAGACAGGGGGTAACCGGGGAGCTGTTTTTT.

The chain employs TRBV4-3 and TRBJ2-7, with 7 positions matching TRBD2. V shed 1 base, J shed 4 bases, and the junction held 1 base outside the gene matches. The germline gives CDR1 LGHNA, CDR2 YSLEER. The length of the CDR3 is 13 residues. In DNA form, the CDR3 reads TGCGCCAGCAGCCAAGCGCGGGAGTACGAGCAGTACTTC. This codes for CASSQAREYEQYF.

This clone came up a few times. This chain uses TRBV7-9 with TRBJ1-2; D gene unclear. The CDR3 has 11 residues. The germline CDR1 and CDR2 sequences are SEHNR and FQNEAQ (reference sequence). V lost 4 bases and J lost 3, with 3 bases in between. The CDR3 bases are TGTGCCAGCAGCTCTCACTATGGCTACACCTTC. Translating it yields CASSSHYGYTF.

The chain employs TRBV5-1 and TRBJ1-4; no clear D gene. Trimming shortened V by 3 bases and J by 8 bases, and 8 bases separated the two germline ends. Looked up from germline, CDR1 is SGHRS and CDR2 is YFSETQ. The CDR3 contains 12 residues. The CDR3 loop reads CASSSRGEKLFF. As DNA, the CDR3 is TGCGCCAGCAGCTCCCGTGGCGAAAAACTGTTTTTT. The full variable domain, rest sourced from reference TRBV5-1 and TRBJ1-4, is KAGVTQTPRYLIKTRGQQVTLSCSPISGHRSVSWYQQTPGQGLQFLFEYFSETQRNKGNFPGRFSGRQFSNSRSEMNVSTLELGDSALYLCASSSRGEKLFFGSGTQLSVL.

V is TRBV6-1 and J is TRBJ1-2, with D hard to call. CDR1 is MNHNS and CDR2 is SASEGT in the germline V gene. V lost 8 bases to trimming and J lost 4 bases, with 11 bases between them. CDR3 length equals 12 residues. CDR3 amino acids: CASLPGVYGYTF. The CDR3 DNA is TGTGCCAGCCTTCCGGGAGTCTATGGCTACACCTTC.

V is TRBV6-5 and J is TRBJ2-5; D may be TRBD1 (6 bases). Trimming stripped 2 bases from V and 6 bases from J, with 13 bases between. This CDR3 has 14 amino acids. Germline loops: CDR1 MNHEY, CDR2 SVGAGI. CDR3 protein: CASSYRGRGQTQYF. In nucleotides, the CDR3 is TGTGCCAGCAGTTACAGGGGCAGGGGCCAGACCCAGTACTTC.

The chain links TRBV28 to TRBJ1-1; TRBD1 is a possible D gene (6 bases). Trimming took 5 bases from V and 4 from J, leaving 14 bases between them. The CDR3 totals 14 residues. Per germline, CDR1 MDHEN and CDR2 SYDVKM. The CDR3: CASSPLRDITEAFF. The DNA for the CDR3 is TGTGCCAGCAGTCCTCTCCGGGACATCACTGAAGCTTTCTTT.

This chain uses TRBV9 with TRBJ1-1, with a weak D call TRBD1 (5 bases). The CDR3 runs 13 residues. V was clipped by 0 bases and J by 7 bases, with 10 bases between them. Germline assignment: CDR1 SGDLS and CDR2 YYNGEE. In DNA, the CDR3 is TGTGCCAGCAGCGTAGCCCCGGGGGATGAAGCTTTCTTT. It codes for CASSVAPGDEAFF.

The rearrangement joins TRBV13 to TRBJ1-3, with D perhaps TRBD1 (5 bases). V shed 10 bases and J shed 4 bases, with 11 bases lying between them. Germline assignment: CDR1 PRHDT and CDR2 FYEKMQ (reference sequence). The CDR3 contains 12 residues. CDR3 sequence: CATAGGGNTIYF. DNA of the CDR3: TGTGCCACCGCCGGGGGGGGAAACACCATATATTTT.

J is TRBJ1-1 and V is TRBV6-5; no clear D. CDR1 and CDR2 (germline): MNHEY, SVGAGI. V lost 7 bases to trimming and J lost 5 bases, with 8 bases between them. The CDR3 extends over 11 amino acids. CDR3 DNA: TGTGCCAGCATTCGGGGTACTGAAGCTTTCTTT. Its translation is CASIRGTEAFF.

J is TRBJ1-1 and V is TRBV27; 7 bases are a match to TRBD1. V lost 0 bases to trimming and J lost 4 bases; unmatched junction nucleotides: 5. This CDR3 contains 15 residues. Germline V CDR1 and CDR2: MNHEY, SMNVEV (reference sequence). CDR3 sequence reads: CASSLSTGLGTEAFF. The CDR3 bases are TGTGCCAGCAGTTTATCGACAGGGTTAGGCACTGAAGCTTTCTTT.

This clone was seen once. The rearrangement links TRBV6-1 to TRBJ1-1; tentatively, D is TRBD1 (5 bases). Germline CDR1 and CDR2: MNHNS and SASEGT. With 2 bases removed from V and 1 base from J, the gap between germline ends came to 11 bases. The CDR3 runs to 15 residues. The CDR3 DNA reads TGTGCCAGCAGTGAATGGCAGGGCGCGAACACTGAAGCTTTCTTT. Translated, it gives CASSEWQGANTEAFF.

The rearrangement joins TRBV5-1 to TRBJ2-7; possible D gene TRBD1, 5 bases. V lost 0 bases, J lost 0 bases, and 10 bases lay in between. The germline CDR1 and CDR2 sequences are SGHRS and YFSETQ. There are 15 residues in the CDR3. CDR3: CASSLGSTVSYEQYF. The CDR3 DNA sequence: TGCGCCAGCAGCTTGGGGTCGACAGTCTCCTACGAGCAGTACTTC.

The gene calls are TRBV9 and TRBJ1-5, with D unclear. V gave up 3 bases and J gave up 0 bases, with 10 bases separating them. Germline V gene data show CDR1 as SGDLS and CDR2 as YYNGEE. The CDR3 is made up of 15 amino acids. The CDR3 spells CASSAPGDSNQPQHF. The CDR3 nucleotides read TGTGCCAGCAGCGCTCCCGGAGATAGCAATCAGCCCCAGCATTTT.

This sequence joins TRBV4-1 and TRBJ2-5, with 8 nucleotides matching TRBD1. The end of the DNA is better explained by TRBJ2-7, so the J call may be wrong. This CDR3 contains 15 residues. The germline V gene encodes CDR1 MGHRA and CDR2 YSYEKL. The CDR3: CASSHGQGGVSEQYF. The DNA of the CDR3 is TGCGCCAGCAGCCATGGACAGGGTGGTGTGAGCGAGCAGTACTTC.